This TCR beta chain came from a study of human CD8 memory T cell subsets. Broader study findings: Diversity in stem-like memory and precursor exhausted T cells was similarly high, unlike effector memory cells. The authors found that stem-like memory and precursor exhausted T cell repertoires overlapped minimally.

CDR1 is MDHEN, CDR2 SYDVKM, per germline. The CDR3 is made up of 16 amino acids. To note about this clonotype: Its target is not known.

UMI-labeled 5' RACE produced the TCR beta libraries. In the original analysis: Between about 2,700 and 18,000 functional CDR3 beta clonotypes were found per TCR beta library. Each CDR3 protein gets one entry in TCRdb, which reprocessed the 5' RACE reads and gives no DNA. Here the V and J calls rest on TCRdb's processing, not on the authors' analysis. The sample includes roughly 17,000 distinct CDR3 sequences. The TCR was taken from a human donor in good health. Material for sequencing was CD8+ T cells from PBMCs. The genes are TRBV28 and TRBJ2-1; the TCRdb call, TRBD1, lacks DNA for checking. CDR3 in amino acids: CASSALQGQGVIGQFF.